These 24 T cell receptor beta chains came from one sample sequenced in a study of prognosis after radiotherapy for stage I lung cancer. By two-round multiplex PCR, the TCR beta CDR3 was amplified from genomic DNA. Every TRBV and TRBJ gene had its own specific primer in first-round PCR. A single record per CDR3 protein comes from TCRdb applying MiXCR to the multiplex PCR reads. The sample gives around 13,000 distinct CDR3 sequences, 25% to 30% of which show up once; 13% is in the top ten. The specimen was PBMCs, collected before or after stereotactic body radiation therapy (not recorded which). Receptors originate from a donor of 50 years or more with non-small cell lung cancer.

As to this clonotype: This is likely an artifact of a read error, given a far larger clone one base away. J is TRBJ1-5 and V is TRBV6-4, with 7 bases aligning to TRBD1. The germline gives CDR1 MRHNA, CDR2 SNTAGT. V was clipped by 6 bases and J by 2 bases; unmatched bases: 7. The CDR3 is 15 residues long. The CDR3 sequence is CASSPRGQGNQPQHF. DNA for the CDR3: TGTGCCAGCAGCCCAAGGGGGCAGGGCAATCAGCCCCAGCATTTT.

About this clonotype itself: The junction shows a germline mismatch at one end, possibly a read error. The V and J genes are TRBV2 and TRBJ2-5, with D possibly being TRBD1 (6 bases). CDR3 length: 15 residues. CDR1 SNHLY and CDR2 FYNNEI come from the germline V gene. The CDR3, as DNA: TGTGCAAGCAGTGCAACAGGGTATAACCAAGAGACCCAGTACTTC. Translation: CASSATGYNQETQYF. The entire variable domain, with the rest obtained from reference TRBV2 and TRBJ2-5, is as follows: EPEVTQTPSHQVTQMGQEVILRCVPISNHLYFYWYRQILGQKVEFLVSFYNNEISEKSEIFDDQFSVERPDGSNFTLKIRSTKLEDSAMYFCASSATGYNQETQYFGPGTRLLVL.

By share of the sample, this clonotype is medium-sized. The V call is TRBV19, the J call TRBJ2-2; D is possibly TRBD2 (5 bases). Trimming pared 3 bases from V and 3 bases from J, leaving 5 bases between. Germline V gene lookup returns CDR1 LNHDA and CDR2 SQIVND (reference sequence). The CDR3 is 13 residues long. CDR3 sequence: CASSISDTGELFF. DNA for the CDR3: TGTGCCAGTAGTATTAGCGACACCGGGGAGCTGTTTTTT.

In its sample, this clonotype ranks as medium-sized. This CDR3 is CASLGFDSNQPQHF. The CDR3 region has the DNA TGTGCCAGCTTGGGTTTCGATAGCAATCAGCCCCAGCATTTT. V and J are TRBV28 and TRBJ1-5; D not certain. This CDR3 is 14 amino acids long. The germline CDR1 and CDR2 sequences are MDHEN and SYDVKM. Trimming cost V 8 bases and J 0 bases, with 11 bases left between them.

J is TRBJ2-5 and V is TRBV5-4, with 10 bases that match TRBD2. Trimming at V came to 4 bases and at J to 2 bases, leaving 14 bases not matched to a gene. This CDR3 is 18 amino acids long. In germline, CDR1 is SGHNT, CDR2 YYREEE (reference sequence). The CDR3 here is CASSGRASGSHEQETQYF. The CDR3 coding sequence is TGTGCCAGCAGCGGAAGGGCTAGCGGGAGCCACGAGCAAGAGACCCAGTACTTC.

The chain uses TRBV19 and TRBJ1-2; possible D gene TRBD1, 5 bases. This CDR3 is built from 14 residues. Germline V gene sequence: CDR1 LNHDA, CDR2 SQIVND (reference sequence). Deletions cut 5 bases from V and 12 bases from J, with 22 bases between. CDR3 region: CASSVGASNYGHTF. The CDR3 DNA follows: TGTGCCAGTAGTGTCGGGGCCTCTAACTATGGACACACCTTC.

This clonotype has ten or more counts. The gene calls are TRBV4-1 and TRBJ2-7, with 10 bases aligning to TRBD2. V shed 6 bases and J 4 bases; nucleotides not matched to a gene: 9. Germline V gene sequence: CDR1 MGHRA, CDR2 YSYEKL. The CDR3 extends over 15 amino acids. The DNA for the CDR3 is TGCGCCAGCAGAAGTTTAACTAGCGGGGAGTACGAGCAGTACTTC. Translation gives CASRSLTSGEYEQYF.

In its sample, this clonotype is medium-sized. This sequence joins TRBV7-9 and TRBJ2-3; D gene unclear. The CDR3 is 14 residues long. Trimming removed 1 base at V and 6 bases at J, with 11 bases between. Germline V gene data show CDR1 as SEHNR and CDR2 as FQNEAQ (reference sequence). The CDR3 reads CASSLVAFGDTQYF. The CDR3 DNA is TGTGCCAGCAGCTTAGTTGCGTTTGGGGATACGCAGTATTTT.

This clonotype has a count of ten or more. This chain joins TRBV15 and TRBJ2-7; D gene ambiguous. The CDR3 runs to 12 residues. Trimming shortened V by 0 bases and J by 3 bases, and 3 bases separated the two germline ends. Germline V lookup: CDR1 LNHNV, CDR2 YYDKDF (reference sequence). CDR3 residues: CATSREYYEQYF. The DNA of the CDR3 is TGTGCCACCAGCAGAGAATACTACGAGCAGTACTTC. Full variable domain (outside the CDR3, taken from reference TRBV15 and TRBJ2-7): DAMVIQNPRYQVTQFGKPVTLSCSQTLNHNVMYWYQQKSSQAPKLLFHYYDKDFNNEADTPDNFQSRRPNTSFCFLDIRSPGLGDTAMYLCATSREYYEQYFGPGTRLTVT.

This clonotype rates as medium-sized. V gene TRBV12-3 or TRBV12-4 combines with J gene TRBJ1-3, with a possible D match to TRBD1 (5 bases). This CDR3 spans 13 amino acids. Trimming removed 4 bases from V and 11 bases from J, with 15 bases in between. CDR3 in amino acids: CASSWDGKAAIYF. The DNA of the CDR3 is TGTGCCAGCAGTTGGGACGGGAAGGCGGCCATATATTTT.

The chain combines TRBV19 with TRBJ2-1; D is unclear. V lost 4 bases to trimming and J lost 0 bases, with 10 bases between them. Germline lookup yields CDR1 LNHDA and CDR2 SQIVND (reference sequence). This CDR3 has 15 residues. CDR3 region: CASSTVDISYNEQFF. CDR3 sequence (DNA): TGTGCCAGTAGTACCGTCGACATCTCCTACAATGAGCAGTTCTTC.

As to this clonotype: A far bigger clonotype differs at one base, so this is likely a read error. The genes are TRBV6-5 and TRBJ2-4; D may be TRBD1 (5 bases). This CDR3 has 14 amino acids. Germline V gene lookup returns CDR1 MNHEY and CDR2 SVGAGI. The CDR3 DNA is TGTGCCAGCAGTTCGGACATAGCCAAAAACATTCATTACTTC. As protein: CASSSDIAKNIHYF.

The table lists this clonotype with many counts. V is TRBV7-9 and J is TRBJ2-2, with a tentative D call TRBD1 (6 bases). CDR3 length: 14 residues. Looked up from germline, CDR1 is SEHNR and CDR2 is FQNEAQ (reference sequence). With 3 bases removed from V and 9 bases from J, the gap between germline ends came to 14 bases. The CDR3 DNA reads TGTGCCAGCAGCTTTGGACAGAGGTCCCGGGAGCTGTTTTTT. Translated: CASSFGQRSRELFF.

This clonotype was observed many times. The chain couples TRBV4-2 to TRBJ2-2; 7 nucleotides match TRBD2. CDR1 and CDR2 from the germline V gene are LGHNA and YNFKEQ. Trimming at V came to 4 bases and at J to 0 bases, leaving 11 bases not matched to a gene. There are 18 residues in the CDR3. The CDR3 sequence is CASSRGRLGGTNTGELFF. CDR3 DNA: TGTGCCAGCAGCCGTGGTCGACTGGGGGGGACGAACACCGGGGAGCTGTTTTTT.

This clonotype has more than one count but fewer than ten. With a much larger clone just one base away, this may be a read error. V is TRBV4-1 and J is TRBJ2-7; D unresolved. CDR3 length: 15 amino acids. Germline V gene data show CDR1 as MGHRA and CDR2 as YSYEKL. The DNA of the CDR3 is TGCACCAGCAGCCAAGAAGGGATAAGCTCCTACGAGCAGTACTTC. Its translation: CTSSQEGISSYEQYF.

This clonotype was picked up many times. V usage is TRBV7-9 and J usage is TRBJ1-1, with TRBD1 matching over 9 bases. Unmatched junction bases numbered 5, after V lost 5 bases and J lost 4 bases. The CDR3 sequence is 14 residues long. Per the germline V gene, CDR1 is SEHNR and CDR2 is FQNEAQ (reference sequence). This chain's CDR3 is CASSIRDRVTEAFF. CDR3 bases: TGTGCCAGCAGCATAAGGGACAGGGTCACTGAAGCTTTCTTT.

This clonotype was seen repeatedly, ten times or more. The chain joins TRBV12-3 or TRBV12-4 to TRBJ1-5; maybe TRBD1 (6 bases). The CDR3 consists of 12 residues. V was trimmed by 8 bases and J by 5 bases, leaving 10 bases between them. The CDR3 DNA follows: TGTGCCAGCTCGAGGGGGGATCAGCCCCAGCATTTT. It translates to CASSRGDQPQHF.

This clonotype is judged medium-sized (0.01 to 0.1%). The chain has TRBV27 and TRBJ2-1; the D gene is possibly TRBD2 (6 bases). The V gene lost 2 bases and the J gene lost 6 bases, with 11 bases spanning the gap. This CDR3 has 14 residues. Looked up from germline, CDR1 is MNHEY and CDR2 is SMNVEV (reference sequence). Here the CDR3 reads CASSLGTPINEQFF. DNA for the CDR3: TGTGCCAGCAGTTTAGGGACTCCTATCAATGAGCAGTTCTTC.

Note on this clonotype: One base separates it from a far larger clone, so it is likely a read error. This rearrangement joins TRBV6-4 to TRBJ1-1; tentatively, D is TRBD1 (5 bases). This CDR3 is built from 15 residues. Germline V gene data show CDR1 as MRHNA and CDR2 as SNTAGT. V lost 5 bases and J lost 3, with 16 bases in between. The CDR3 sequence: CASSLGTVGDTEAFF. CDR3 nucleotides: TGTGCCAGCAGTCTCGGGACGGTTGGGGACACTGAAGCTTTCTTT.

This clonotype has a count of ten or more. The chain employs TRBV5-6 and TRBJ2-5, with D tentatively TRBD2 (6 bases). Germline V gene lookup returns CDR1 SGHDT and CDR2 YYEEEE. V shed 0 bases and J shed 5 bases, with 14 bases lying between them. The CDR3 is 15 residues long. The CDR3: CASSLDSGVEETQYF. The CDR3 nucleotides are TGTGCCAGCAGCTTGGATTCGGGGGTCGAGGAGACCCAGTACTTC.

The chain uses TRBV7-9 and TRBJ1-4; 7 nucleotides agree with TRBD1. The CDR3 covers 14 residues. J was trimmed by 5 bases and V by 0 bases; bases with no gene match: 0. The V gene's germline CDR1 is SEHNR and CDR2 FQNEAQ (reference sequence). CDR3 coding DNA: TGTGCCAGCAGCTTAGCGGGACAGAATGAAAAACTGTTTTTT. Residues: CASSLAGQNEKLFF.

The V gene is TRBV29-1, the J gene TRBJ1-1; TRBD1 agrees at 7 bases. The germline V gene has CDR1 SQVTM and CDR2 ANQGSEA. V was clipped by 7 bases and J by 1 base; unmatched bases: 6. CDR3 size: 13 residues. The CDR3 is CSGLGTANTEAFF. The DNA for the CDR3 is TGCAGCGGCTTAGGGACAGCGAACACTGAAGCTTTCTTT. Full variable domain (remainder filled in from reference TRBV29-1 and TRBJ1-1): SAVISQKPSRDICQRGTSLTIQCQVDSQVTMMFWYRQQPGQSLTLIATANQGSEATYESGFVIDKFPISRPNLTFSTLTVSNMSPEDSSIYLCSGLGTANTEAFFGQGTRLTVV.

Comments on this clonotype: At one boundary the junction diverges from the germline segment, which might be a read error. The chain combines TRBV19 with TRBJ1-1, with TRBD1 as a possible D gene (6 bases). There are 16 residues in the CDR3. Looked up from germline, CDR1 is LNHDA and CDR2 is SQIVND (reference sequence). In DNA form, the CDR3 reads TGTGCCAGTAGTCCCCGGACAGCGACCCTGAACACTGAATCTTTCTTT. Translated: CASSPRTATLNTESFF.

To note about this clonotype: A far larger clone is just one base off, so this is likely a read error. The gene calls are TRBV6-1 and TRBJ2-2, with 8 bases identical to TRBD1. The CDR3 runs 14 residues. Germline trimming cut 6 bases from V and 4 bases from J; bases unmatched to any gene: 4. CDR1 and CDR2 (germline): MNHNS, SASEGT. CDR3 coding DNA: TGTGCCAGCAGCGGACAGGGCGCCACCGGGGAGCTGTTTTTT. Amino acids: CASSGQGATGELFF.